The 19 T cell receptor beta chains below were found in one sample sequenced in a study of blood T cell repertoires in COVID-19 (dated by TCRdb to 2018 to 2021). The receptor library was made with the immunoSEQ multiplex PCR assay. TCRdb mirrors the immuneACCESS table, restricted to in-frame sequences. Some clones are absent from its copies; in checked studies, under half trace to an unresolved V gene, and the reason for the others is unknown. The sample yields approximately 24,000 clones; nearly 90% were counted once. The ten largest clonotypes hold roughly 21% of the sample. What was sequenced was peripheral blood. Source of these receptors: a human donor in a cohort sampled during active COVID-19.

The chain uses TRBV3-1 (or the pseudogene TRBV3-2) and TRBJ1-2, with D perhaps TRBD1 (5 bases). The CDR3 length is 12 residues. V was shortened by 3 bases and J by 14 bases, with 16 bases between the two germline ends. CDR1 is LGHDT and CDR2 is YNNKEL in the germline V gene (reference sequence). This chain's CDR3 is CASSHVVGAWTF. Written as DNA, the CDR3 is TGTGCCAGCAGCCATGTGGTTGGGGCGTGGACCTTC.

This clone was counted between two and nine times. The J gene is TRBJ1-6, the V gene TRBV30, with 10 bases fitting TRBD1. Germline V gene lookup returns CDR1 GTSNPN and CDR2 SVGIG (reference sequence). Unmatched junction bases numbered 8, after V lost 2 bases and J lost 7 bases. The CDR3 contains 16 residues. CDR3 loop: CAWSLRQGAQNSPLHF. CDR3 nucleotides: TGTGCCTGGAGTCTCCGACAGGGGGCGCAAAATTCACCCCTCCACTTT.

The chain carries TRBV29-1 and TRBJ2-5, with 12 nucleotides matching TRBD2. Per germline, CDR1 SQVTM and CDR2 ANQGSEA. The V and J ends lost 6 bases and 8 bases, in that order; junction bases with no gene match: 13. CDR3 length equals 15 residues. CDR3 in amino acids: CSVTSGGAYSGTQYF. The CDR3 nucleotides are TGCAGCGTGACTAGCGGGGGAGCTTACTCTGGAACCCAGTACTTC.

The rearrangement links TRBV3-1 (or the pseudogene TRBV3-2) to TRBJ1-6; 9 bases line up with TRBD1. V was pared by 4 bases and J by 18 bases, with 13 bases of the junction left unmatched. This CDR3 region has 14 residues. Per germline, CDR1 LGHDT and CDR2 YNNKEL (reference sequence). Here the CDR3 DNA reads TGTGCCAGCAGCCCTGGACAGGGGTCACATCATCACCACTTT. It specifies CASSPGQGSHHHHF.

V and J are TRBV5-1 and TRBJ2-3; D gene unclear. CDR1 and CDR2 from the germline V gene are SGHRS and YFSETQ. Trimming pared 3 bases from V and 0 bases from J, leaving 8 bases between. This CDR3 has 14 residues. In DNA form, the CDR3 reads TGCGCCAGCAGCTCGACAACTAGCACAGATACGCAGTATTTT. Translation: CASSSTTSTDTQYF.

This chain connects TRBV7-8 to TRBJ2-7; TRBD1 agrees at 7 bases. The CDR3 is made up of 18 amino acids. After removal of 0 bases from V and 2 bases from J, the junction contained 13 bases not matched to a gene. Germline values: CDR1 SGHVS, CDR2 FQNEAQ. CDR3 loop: CASSLAFRTWTGPYEQYF. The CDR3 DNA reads TGTGCCAGCAGCTTAGCTTTTCGGACCTGGACAGGCCCCTACGAGCAGTACTTC.

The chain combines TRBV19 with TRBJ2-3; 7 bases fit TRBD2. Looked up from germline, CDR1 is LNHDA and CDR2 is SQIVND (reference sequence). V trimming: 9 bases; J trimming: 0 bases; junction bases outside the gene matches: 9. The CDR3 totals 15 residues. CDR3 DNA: TGTGCCAGCCGCCTCACTAGCGCCAGCACAGATACGCAGTATTTT. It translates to CASRLTSASTDTQYF.

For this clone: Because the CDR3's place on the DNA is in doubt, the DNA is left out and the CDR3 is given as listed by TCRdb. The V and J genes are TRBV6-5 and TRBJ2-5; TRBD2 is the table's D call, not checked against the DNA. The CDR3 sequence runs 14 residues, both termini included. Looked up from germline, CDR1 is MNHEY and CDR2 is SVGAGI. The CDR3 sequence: CASSSSGSAETQYF.

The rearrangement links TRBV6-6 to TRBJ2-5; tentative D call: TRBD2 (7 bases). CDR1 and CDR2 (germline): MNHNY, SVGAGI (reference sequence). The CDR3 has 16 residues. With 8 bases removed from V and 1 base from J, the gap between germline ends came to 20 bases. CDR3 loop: CASGWKGGDLQETQYF. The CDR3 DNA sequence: TGTGCCAGCGGGTGGAAGGGGGGGGACCTCCAAGAGACCCAGTACTTC.

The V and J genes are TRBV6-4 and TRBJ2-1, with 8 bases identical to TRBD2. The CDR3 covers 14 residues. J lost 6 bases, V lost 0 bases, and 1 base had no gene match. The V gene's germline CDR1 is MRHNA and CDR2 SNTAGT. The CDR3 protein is CASSDSGTSNEQFF. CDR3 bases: TGTGCCAGCAGTGACTCCGGGACTAGCAATGAGCAGTTCTTC.

The CDR3 DNA reads as TGTGCCAGCAGGAAAGGACAGAACTACGAGCAGTACTTC. It yields the protein CASRKGQNYEQYF. The V and J genes are TRBV25-1 and TRBJ2-7; tentatively, D is TRBD1 (6 bases). V lost 6 bases, J lost 3 bases, and 12 bases lay in between. Per the germline V gene, CDR1 is MGHDK and CDR2 is SYGVNS. The CDR3 totals 13 residues.

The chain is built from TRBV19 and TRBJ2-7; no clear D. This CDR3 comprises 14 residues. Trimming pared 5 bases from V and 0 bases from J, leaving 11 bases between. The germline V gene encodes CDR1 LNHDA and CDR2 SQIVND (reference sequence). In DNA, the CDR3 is TGTGCCAGTAGTGTGCAGGTCCACTCCTACGAGCAGTACTTC. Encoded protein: CASSVQVHSYEQYF.

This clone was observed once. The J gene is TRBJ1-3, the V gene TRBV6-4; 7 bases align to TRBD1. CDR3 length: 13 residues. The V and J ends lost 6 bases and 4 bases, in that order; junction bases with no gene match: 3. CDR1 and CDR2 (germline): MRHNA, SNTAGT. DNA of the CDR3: TGTGCCAGCAGCGAGGGACAGGGAAACACCATATATTTT. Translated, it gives CASSEGQGNTIYF.

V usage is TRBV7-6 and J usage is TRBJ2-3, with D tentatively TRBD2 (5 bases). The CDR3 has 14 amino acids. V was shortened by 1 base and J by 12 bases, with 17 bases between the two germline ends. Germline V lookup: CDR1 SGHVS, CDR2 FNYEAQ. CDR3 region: CASSLEGSAPPQYF. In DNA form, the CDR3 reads TGTGCCAGCAGCTTAGAGGGTAGCGCGCCCCCACAGTATTTT.

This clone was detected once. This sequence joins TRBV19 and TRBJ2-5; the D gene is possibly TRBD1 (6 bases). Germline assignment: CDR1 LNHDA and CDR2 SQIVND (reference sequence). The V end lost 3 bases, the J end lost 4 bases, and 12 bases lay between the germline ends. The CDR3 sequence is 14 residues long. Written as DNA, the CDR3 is TGTGCCAGTAGTATGGGACATGGAAGAGAGACCCAGTACTTC. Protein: CASSMGHGRETQYF. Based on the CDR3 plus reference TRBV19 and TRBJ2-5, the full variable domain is DGGITQSPKYLFRKEGQNVTLSCEQNLNHDAMYWYRQDPGQGLRLIYYSQIVNDFQKGDIAEGYSVSREKKESFPLTVTSAQKNPTAFYLCASSMGHGRETQYFGPGTRLLVL.

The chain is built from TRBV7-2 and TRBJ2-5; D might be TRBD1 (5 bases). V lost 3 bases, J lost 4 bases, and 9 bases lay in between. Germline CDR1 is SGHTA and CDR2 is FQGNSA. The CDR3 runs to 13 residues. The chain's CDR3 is CASSFNQGETQYF. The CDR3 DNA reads TGTGCCAGCAGCTTTAACCAGGGAGAGACCCAGTACTTC.

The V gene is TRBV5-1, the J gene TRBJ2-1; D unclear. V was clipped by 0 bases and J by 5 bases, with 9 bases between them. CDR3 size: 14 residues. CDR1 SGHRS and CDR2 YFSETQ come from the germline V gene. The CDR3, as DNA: TGCGCCAGCAGCTTGGAACTACAAAACAATGAGCAGTTCTTC. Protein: CASSLELQNNEQFF.

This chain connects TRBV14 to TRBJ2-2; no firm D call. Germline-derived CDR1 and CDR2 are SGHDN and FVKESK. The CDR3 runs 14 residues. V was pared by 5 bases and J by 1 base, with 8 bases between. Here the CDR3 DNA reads TGTGCCAGCAGCGAGGCGATGAACACCGGGGAGCTGTTTTTT. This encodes CASSEAMNTGELFF.

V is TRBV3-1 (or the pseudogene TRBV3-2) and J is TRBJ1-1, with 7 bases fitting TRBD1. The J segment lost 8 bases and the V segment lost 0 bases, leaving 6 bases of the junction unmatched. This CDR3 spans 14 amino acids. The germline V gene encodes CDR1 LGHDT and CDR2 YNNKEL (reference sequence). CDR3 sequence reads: CASSQDRDRTEAFF. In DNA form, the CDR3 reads TGTGCCAGCAGCCAAGACCGGGACAGAACGGAAGCTTTCTTT.